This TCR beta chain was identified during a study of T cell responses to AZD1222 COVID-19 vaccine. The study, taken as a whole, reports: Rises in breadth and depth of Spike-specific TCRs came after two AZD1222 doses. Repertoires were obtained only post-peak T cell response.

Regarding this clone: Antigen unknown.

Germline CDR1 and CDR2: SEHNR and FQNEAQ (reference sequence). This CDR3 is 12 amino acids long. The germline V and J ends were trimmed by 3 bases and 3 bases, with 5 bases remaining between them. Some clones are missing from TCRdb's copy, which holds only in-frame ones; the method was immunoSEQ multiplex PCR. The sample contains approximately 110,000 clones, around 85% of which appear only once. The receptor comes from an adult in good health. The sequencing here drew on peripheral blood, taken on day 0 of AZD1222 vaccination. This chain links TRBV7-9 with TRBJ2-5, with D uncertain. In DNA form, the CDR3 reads TGTGCCAGCAGCTTCGAGAAAGAGACCCAGTACTTC. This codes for CASSFEKETQYF.